This T cell receptor (beta chain) was captured in a study of cytomegalovirus exposure and HLA in healthy donors. PCR amplification relied on 60 Vbeta primers (plus 13 Jbeta primers). The repertoire was sequenced with immunoSEQ multiplex PCR; TCRdb's copy has only in-frame clones and lacks some. Of approximately 150,000 clones in the sample, under 80% are singletons; the top ten hold 2.5%. Germline V gene lookup returns CDR1 MNHEY and CDR2 SMNVEV (reference sequence). CDR3 length: 13 residues. Trimming left V 10 bases short and J 4 bases short, with 16 bases between. The specimen sequenced was PBMCs. The chain carries TRBV27 and TRBJ1-1; weak D call: TRBD1 (5 bases). This clonotype was sampled from a human donor in good health. This CDR3 reads CATSGGSTTEAFF. The DNA for the CDR3 is TGTGCCACCAGCGGGGGATCGACCACTGAAGCTTTCTTT.